This T cell receptor (beta chain) appears in the sequencing data of a study of T cells in Graves' hyperthyroidism and ophthalmopathy. Amplified TCR beta CDR3 regions came from RNA transcripts. A first-round RT-PCR of the TCR CDR3 used the HTBI primer set. Each CDR3 protein gets one entry after TCRdb re-called the multiplex PCR reads with MiXCR. The sample lists 500,000 to 650,000 distinct CDR3 sequences; roughly 15% were seen once. V was pared by 1 base and J by 2 bases, with 13 bases between. Per the germline V gene, CDR1 is SGHDN and CDR2 is FVKESK. CDR3 length equals 16 residues. The V call is TRBV14, the J call TRBJ2-3; D remains ambiguous. Sequenced sample: blood. This clonotype was sampled from a woman between 45 and 60 years old with Graves' ophthalmopathy. Written as DNA, the CDR3 is TGTGCCAGCAGCCAAGGTCATAATGTAATCACAGATACGCAGTATTTT. Translation: CASSQGHNVITDTQYF. The full variable domain, rest sourced from reference TRBV14 and TRBJ2-3, is EAGVTQFPSHSVIEKGQTVTLRCDPISGHDNLYWYRRVMGKEIKFLLHFVKESKQDESGMPNNRFLAERTGGTYSTLKVQPAELEDSGVYFCASSQGHNVITDTQYFGPGTRLTVL.